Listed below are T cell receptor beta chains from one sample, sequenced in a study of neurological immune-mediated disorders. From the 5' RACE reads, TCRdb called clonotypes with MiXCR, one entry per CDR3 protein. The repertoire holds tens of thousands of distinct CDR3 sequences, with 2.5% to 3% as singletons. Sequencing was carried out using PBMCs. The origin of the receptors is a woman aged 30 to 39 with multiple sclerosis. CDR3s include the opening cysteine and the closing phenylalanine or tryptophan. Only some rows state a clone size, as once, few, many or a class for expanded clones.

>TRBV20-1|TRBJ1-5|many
CSARLGNQPQHF
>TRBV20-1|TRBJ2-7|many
CSALLGSGSRYEQYF
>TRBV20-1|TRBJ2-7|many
CSARRASGRYTYEQYF
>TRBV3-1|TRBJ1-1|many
CASSLGGTGGQTEAFF
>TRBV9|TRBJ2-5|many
CASSPDGSGRNQETQYF
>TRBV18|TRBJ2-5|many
CASSRIRGQETQYF
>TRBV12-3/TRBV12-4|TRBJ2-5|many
CASSFGREETQYF
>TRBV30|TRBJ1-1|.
CAWSGGQGDTEAFF
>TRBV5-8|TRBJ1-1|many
CASSLDGLVNTEAFF
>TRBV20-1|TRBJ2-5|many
CTGSGTGETQYF
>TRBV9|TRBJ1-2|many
CASSARGALGYGYTF
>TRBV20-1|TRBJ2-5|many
CSARVAGEVLVSQETQYF
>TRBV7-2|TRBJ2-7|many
CASSLEGTDFYEQYF
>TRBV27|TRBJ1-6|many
CASSLLPGFDSPLHF
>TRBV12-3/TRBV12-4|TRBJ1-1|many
CASSFSAGNTEAFF
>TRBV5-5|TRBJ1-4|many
CASSSDFGSKLFF
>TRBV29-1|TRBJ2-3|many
CSVAGLAGELDTQYF
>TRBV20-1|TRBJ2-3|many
CSARDRKRESTDTQYF
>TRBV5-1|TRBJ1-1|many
CASSPPGQVVSLQSAFF
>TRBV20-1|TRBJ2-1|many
CSASGPSSYNEQFF
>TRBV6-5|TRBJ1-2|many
CATFSTGDGYTF
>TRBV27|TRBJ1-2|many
CASSSPPQGPIWGYTF
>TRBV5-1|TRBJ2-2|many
CASSPEGASGTSKNTGELFF
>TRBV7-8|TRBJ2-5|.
CASTNLRRGGKETQYF
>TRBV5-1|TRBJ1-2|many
CASSLNPDRSYGYTF
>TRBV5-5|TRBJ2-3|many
CASRGAQGAIDTQYF
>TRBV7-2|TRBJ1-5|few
CASSLGGTGNQPQHF
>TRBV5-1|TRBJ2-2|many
CASRFNTGELFF
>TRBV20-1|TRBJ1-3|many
CSARQQDRNTIYF
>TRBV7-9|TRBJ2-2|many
CASSPLTGELFF
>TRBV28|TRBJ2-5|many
CASSSGWRSGGTQYF
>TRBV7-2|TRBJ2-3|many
CASSRTVDTQYF
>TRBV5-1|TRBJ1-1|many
CASSLWAGDATEAFF
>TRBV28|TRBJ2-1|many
CASSRDSYNEQFF
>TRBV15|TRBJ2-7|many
CATSSTLDYEQYF
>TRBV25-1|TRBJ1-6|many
CASRKSTTVSPLHF
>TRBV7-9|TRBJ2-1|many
CASSPLDRREGDEQFF
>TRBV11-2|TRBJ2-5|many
CASSGTSGIQETQYF
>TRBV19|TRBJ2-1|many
CASSMGGRAREQFF
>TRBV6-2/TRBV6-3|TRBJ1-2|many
CASSTRGQGLGYTF
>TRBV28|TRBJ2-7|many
CASSVGDRVLAYEQYF
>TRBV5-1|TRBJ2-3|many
CASSYSGTGGLDTQYF